This T cell receptor (beta chain) comes out of a study of blood T cells in healthy people across ages. J was trimmed by 5 bases and V by 2 bases; bases with no gene match: 9. Germline values: CDR1 MNHNY, CDR2 SVGAGI (reference sequence). This CDR3 comprises 16 residues. PCR was performed a second time for about 7 to 12 cycles using a sample-barcoded 5' primer and a J-beta primer mix. TCRdb analysed the 5' RACE reads with MiXCR anew, one entry per CDR3 protein. Of roughly 860,000 distinct CDR3 sequences in the sample, around 62% are singletons; the top ten hold roughly a quarter. This clonotype originated in a man aged 25-45 years in good health. Material: blood. The rearrangement links TRBV6-6 to TRBJ2-5; 9 nucleotides agree with TRBD2. As DNA, the CDR3 is TGTGCCAGCAGTTACCGAGTAGCGGGGGCCGCGGAGACCCAGTACTTC. It codes for CASSYRVAGAAETQYF.